A selection of T cell receptor beta chains follows, all from one sample in a study of cytomegalovirus exposure and HLA in healthy donors. Measured with immunoSEQ multiplex PCR; TCRdb has only the in-frame clones, and not every one. The data show some 130,000 clones, roughly two thirds seen once. The sequenced sample consisted of PBMCs. These receptors originate from a man aged 25 to 40 in good health and CMV-seropositive. Each CDR3 is given with its conserved first and last residue. A D gene is named only where the DNA matches it firmly. Only some rows state a clone size, as once, few, many or a class for expanded clones.

clone size | D gene | J gene | V gene | CDR3 protein | CDR3 DNA
once | NA | TRBJ2-3 | TRBV5-1 | CASSLGLGGVLTDTQYF | TGCGCCAGCAGCTTGGGGTTAGGGGGAGTCCTCACAGATACGCAGTATTTT
NA | TRBD2 | TRBJ2-5 | TRBV5-1 | CASSLPSGRSRETQYF | TGCGCCAGCAGCTTACCCAGCGGGAGAAGCCGAGAGACCCAGTACTTC
NA | NA | TRBJ2-7 | TRBV6-1 | CASGGRATYEQYF | TGTGCCAGCGGAGGACGGGCCACCTACGAGCAGTACTTC
NA | NA | TRBJ2-7 | TRBV27 | CASSLSGLGYEQYF | TGTGCCAGCAGTTTATCGGGACTCGGCTACGAGCAGTACTTC
few | NA | TRBJ2-2 | TRBV7-8 | CASSLAGDTGELFF | TGTGCCAGCAGCTTAGCCGGAGACACCGGGGAGCTGTTTTTT
NA | TRBD2 | TRBJ2-2 | TRBV4-3 | CASSQFLAGGPDTGELFF | TGCGCCAGCAGCCAATTTCTAGCGGGAGGGCCCGACACCGGGGAGCTGTTTTTT
NA | NA | TRBJ2-1 | TRBV4-3 | CASSQDPRGSSYNEQFF | TGCGCCAGCAGCCAAGATCCAAGGGGTAGCTCCTACAATGAGCAGTTCTTC
NA | TRBD2 | TRBJ2-1 | TRBV7-9 | CARGVLAGIYNEQFF | TGTGCCAGGGGGGTTTTAGCGGGGATCTACAATGAGCAGTTCTTC
NA | NA | TRBJ2-1 | TRBV7-9 | CASSQRTMSSYNEQFF | TGTGCCAGCAGCCAACGGACAATGAGCTCCTACAATGAGCAGTTCTTC
NA | NA | TRBJ1-5 | TRBV2 | CASSEASGDQPQHF | TGTGCCAGCAGTGAAGCGTCCGGAGATCAGCCCCAGCATTTT